This TCR beta chain was captured in a study of shared clonotypes between healthy human individuals. Looking at the study overall: Aged 18 to 49, the donors were a couple of women and a few men.

Findings and caveats of the study: Represented diversity (both genetic and exposure-history) was limited by the small number of donors. The authors sampled blood alone, and tissue repertoires likely differ.

Profiling relied on immunoSEQ multiplex PCR, and the TCRdb table lists in-frame clones only, not all of them. The table lists over 750,000 clones, about 96% of them singletons. CD45RO negativity and positive selection for CCR7 defined naive CD8 cells, a population that excluded terminally differentiated effector memory CD45RA+ cells. Trimming cost V 6 bases and J 5 bases; bases outside gene matches: 3. This CDR3 comprises 12 residues. The germline gives CDR1 MNHNS, CDR2 SASEGT. To note about this clone: The antigen remains undetermined.

The chain uses TRBV6-1 and TRBJ1-1; 7 bases align to TRBD1. Sequencing used naive CD8+ T cells sorted from blood. The origin of this receptor is a man aged 30 to 39 in good health. The CDR3 DNA follows: TGTGCCAGCAGAGACAGGGTTACTGAAGCTTTCTTT. It translates to CASRDRVTEAFF.